These 24 T cell receptor beta chains share one sample of origin, sequenced in a study of Ad26.COV2.S vaccination and SARS-CoV-2 variants. Some clones are missing from TCRdb's copy, which holds only in-frame ones; the method was immunoSEQ multiplex PCR. The sample includes about 87,000 clones, about four fifths of them seen just once. Sequences were derived from peripheral blood, sampled after recovery from COVID-19. These TCRs come from a human donor who had recovered from COVID-19.

The chain joins TRBV11-2 to TRBJ2-1; possibly TRBD1 for D (5 bases). CDR3 length: 12 residues. V lost 5 bases to trimming and J lost 10 bases, with 12 bases between them. The germline V gene encodes CDR1 SGHAT and CDR2 FQNNGV. CDR3 bases: TGTGCCAGCAGCCGATGGACACTAGAGCAGTTCTTC. Translation: CASSRWTLEQFF.

The V call is TRBV9, the J call TRBJ1-2, with a tentative D call TRBD1 (6 bases). Germline V gene sequence: CDR1 SGDLS, CDR2 YYNGEE. Deletions cut 0 bases from V and 3 bases from J, with 15 bases between. The CDR3 length is 16 residues. CDR3 DNA: TGTGCCAGCAGCGTAGAGGTTAGCGGGGGCGACTATGGCTACACCTTC. Its translation is CASSVEVSGGDYGYTF.

The genes are TRBV18 and TRBJ1-2; D unclear. Germline V gene sequence: CDR1 KGHSH, CDR2 LQKENI. The ends were cut back, 2 bases at V and 4 bases at J, with 23 bases in the middle. CDR3 length: 18 amino acids. This CDR3 reads CASSPTTSFGGDLYGYTF. Here the CDR3 DNA reads TGTGCCAGCTCACCAACAACCTCTTTTGGTGGGGATCTCTATGGCTACACCTTC.

This clone has just a few counts. V gene TRBV27 combines with J gene TRBJ1-1; 12 bases agree with TRBD1. The J segment lost 7 bases and the V segment lost 1 base, leaving 13 bases of the junction unmatched. CDR3 size: 18 residues. In germline, CDR1 is MNHEY, CDR2 SMNVEV (reference sequence). The CDR3 DNA reads TGTGCCAGCAGTTTATGGCCCCCCGGGACAGGGGGCGTTGATGAAGCTTTCTTT. It is translated as CASSLWPPGTGGVDEAFF.

The chain carries TRBV7-9 and TRBJ2-2; D possibly corresponds to TRBD2 (6 bases). This CDR3 is 13 amino acids long. The V gene lost 7 bases and the J gene lost 7 bases, with 13 bases spanning the gap. Per germline, CDR1 SEHNR and CDR2 FQNEAQ (reference sequence). The DNA for the CDR3 is TGTGCCAGCACCCTTCTGGAGGGCGGGGAGCTGTTTTTT. Protein product: CASTLLEGGELFF.

CDR3 DNA: TGTGCCACCCTTCCTATACCCGGGACAGGGATCCACGAGCAGTACTTC. Protein: CATLPIPGTGIHEQYF. V and J are TRBV28 and TRBJ2-7; the match to TRBD1 covers 9 bases. The CDR3 spans 16 residues. V shed 10 bases and J 5 bases; nucleotides not matched to a gene: 18. Germline assignment: CDR1 MDHEN and CDR2 SYDVKM. The full variable domain, in which reference TRBV28 and TRBJ2-7 provide the parts outside the CDR3, is DVKVTQSSRYLVKRTGEKVFLECVQDMDHENMFWYRQDPGLGLRLIYFSYDVKMKEKGDIPEGYSVSREKKERFSLILESASTNQTSMYLCATLPIPGTGIHEQYFGPGTRLTVT.

The chain's CDR3 is CASSTNTEAFF. The CDR3, as DNA: TGTGCCAGCAGTACCAACACTGAAGCTTTCTTT. J is TRBJ1-1 and V is TRBV28; D not certain. Germline V gene data show CDR1 as MDHEN and CDR2 as SYDVKM. Between the trimmed V and J ends, which lost 5 bases and 2 bases, there was a span of 3 bases. The CDR3 has 11 residues.

A word on this clone: The same CDR3 arises from other DNA sequences in this sample as well. The chain employs TRBV7-9 and TRBJ1-3, with a tentative D call TRBD1 (5 bases). V lost 1 base and J lost 7, with 11 bases in between. Germline V gene sequence: CDR1 SEHNR, CDR2 FQNEAQ (reference sequence). The CDR3 has 14 amino acids. As DNA, the CDR3 is TGTGCCAGCAGCTTAGGATCGCGGGGGAACACCATATATTTT. Protein sequence: CASSLGSRGNTIYF.

The CDR3: CASSISGGEYYEQYF. The CDR3 nucleotides read TGTGCCAGTAGTATCAGTGGCGGGGAGTACTACGAGCAGTACTTC. V gene TRBV19 combines with J gene TRBJ2-7, with TRBD2 as a possible D gene (6 bases). The ends were cut back, 3 bases at V and 3 bases at J, with 15 bases in the middle. Germline values: CDR1 LNHDA, CDR2 SQIVND (reference sequence). This CDR3 is 15 amino acids long.

This clone was seen a single time. CDR3 amino acids: CASSVVGGGRETQYF. CDR3 bases: TGTGCCAGCAGCGTAGTCGGGGGTGGACGAGAGACCCAGTACTTC. This sequence joins TRBV11-2 and TRBJ2-5; TRBD2 might be the D (6 bases). The V end was cut by 5 bases, the J end by 4 bases, with 17 bases between. Germline V gene data show CDR1 as SGHAT and CDR2 as FQNNGV. This CDR3 is built from 15 residues.

The V call is TRBV11-2, the J call TRBJ2-7, with 9 bases fitting TRBD2. Germline loops: CDR1 SGHAT, CDR2 FQNNGV. This CDR3 contains 14 residues. With V trimmed by 5 bases and J by 5 bases, 7 bases remained unmatched. The CDR3 sequence is CASSLTSGSHEQYF. CDR3 in DNA: TGTGCCAGCAGCCTAACTAGCGGGTCGCACGAGCAGTACTTC. Complete variable domain (other parts from reference TRBV11-2 and TRBJ2-7): EAGVAQSPRYKIIEKRQSVAFWCNPISGHATLYWYQQILGQGPKLLIQFQNNGVVDDSQLPKDRFSAERLKGVDSTLKIQPAKLEDSAVYLCASSLTSGSHEQYFGPGTRLTVT.

The rearrangement joins TRBV7-9 to TRBJ2-7, with D perhaps matching TRBD1 (6 bases). Trimming cost V 6 bases and J 0 bases, with 9 bases left between them. The CDR3 contains 13 residues. Germline assignment: CDR1 SEHNR and CDR2 FQNEAQ (reference sequence). This CDR3 is CASSPDSSYEQYF. The CDR3 DNA reads TGTGCCAGCAGTCCGGACAGCTCCTACGAGCAGTACTTC.

The chain is built from TRBV25-1 and TRBJ1-2; D is unclear. CDR1 is MGHDK and CDR2 is SYGVNS in the germline V gene. The CDR3 totals 14 residues. Trimming cost V 4 bases and J 2 bases, with 11 bases left between them. CDR3 amino acids: CASSGSGLNYGYTF. Here the CDR3 DNA reads TGTGCCAGCAGTGGTTCCGGCCTAAACTATGGCTACACCTTC.

The gene calls are TRBV5-6 and TRBJ1-2; TRBD1 agrees at 12 bases. The V and J ends lost 3 bases and 4 bases, in that order; junction bases with no gene match: 7. The CDR3 spans 16 residues. Germline-derived CDR1 and CDR2 are SGHDT and YYEEEE. The DNA of the CDR3 is TGTGCCAGCAGCTCGCCGGGGACAGGGGGCGGCTATGGCTACACCTTC. As protein: CASSSPGTGGGYGYTF.

The chain uses TRBV6-5 and TRBJ2-2; D perhaps matches TRBD2 (6 bases). CDR3 length: 14 amino acids. CDR1 MNHEY and CDR2 SVGAGI come from the germline V gene. Trimming took off 6 bases at V and 3 bases at J, with 11 bases between the two ends. CDR3 sequence (DNA): TGTGCCAGCAGGGGACTGCATTACACCGGGGAGCTGTTTTTT. As protein: CASRGLHYTGELFF.

The chain is built from TRBV5-1 and TRBJ1-2; tentative D call: TRBD1 (6 bases). Germline V gene lookup returns CDR1 SGHRS and CDR2 YFSETQ. Trimming stripped 0 bases from V and 8 bases from J, with 8 bases between. This CDR3 spans 12 amino acids. The CDR3 nucleotides are TGCGCCAGCAGCTTGGTTGGACAGGGCTACACCTTC. Amino acid sequence: CASSLVGQGYTF. Looking up the rest from reference TRBV5-1 and TRBJ1-2 gives the full variable domain: KAGVTQTPRYLIKTRGQQVTLSCSPISGHRSVSWYQQTPGQGLQFLFEYFSETQRNKGNFPGRFSGRQFSNSRSEMNVSTLELGDSALYLCASSLVGQGYTFGSGTRLTVV.

This chain uses TRBV6-4 with TRBJ1-5, with a possible D match to TRBD1 (5 bases). Per germline, CDR1 MRHNA and CDR2 SNTAGT. The V end lost 4 bases, the J end lost 5 bases, and 9 bases lay between the germline ends. The CDR3 has 13 amino acids. The CDR3 region is CASSAGTYQPQHF. For the CDR3, the DNA is TGTGCCAGCAGTGCAGGGACCTATCAGCCCCAGCATTTT.

This sequence joins TRBV5-4 and TRBJ2-7; 10 nucleotides agree with TRBD1. This CDR3 region has 16 residues. V gave up 0 bases and J gave up 1 base; unmatched junction bases: 4. Germline CDR1 reads SGHNT; CDR2 reads YYREEE (reference sequence). This chain's CDR3 is CASSLGPGQGSYEQYF. DNA of the CDR3: TGTGCCAGCAGCTTGGGCCCGGGACAGGGGTCCTACGAGCAGTACTTC.

J is TRBJ1-4 and V is TRBV29-1; TRBD1 agrees at 8 bases. Trimming at V came to 6 bases and at J to 8 bases, leaving 8 bases not matched to a gene. The CDR3 has 13 amino acids. Germline CDR1 SQVTM, CDR2 ANQGSEA. The CDR3 nucleotides read TGCAGCGTCGCGACAGGGGCTGGCGAAAAACTGTTTTTT. This gives the protein CSVATGAGEKLFF.

CDR3 loop: CASSFWGADYGYTF. CDR3 nucleotide sequence: TGTGCCAGCAGCTTTTGGGGGGCCGACTATGGCTACACCTTC. V is TRBV7-2 and J is TRBJ1-2; TRBD1 is a possible D gene (6 bases). Germline V CDR1 and CDR2: SGHTA, FQGNSA. The V end was cut by 3 bases, the J end by 3 bases, with 11 bases between. CDR3 length: 14 residues.

This chain uses TRBV11-3 with TRBJ2-1; no definite D call. Germline loops: CDR1 SGHNT, CDR2 YENEEA. The CDR3 is made up of 16 amino acids. V shed 5 bases and J shed 1 base, with 15 bases lying between them. CDR3 amino acids: CASSRPRAGSYNEQFF. The CDR3 DNA sequence: TGTGCCAGCAGCCGACCCAGAGCCGGGTCCTACAATGAGCAGTTCTTC.

For the CDR3, the DNA is TGTGCCAGCAGTTTAAGGAGGACACTCCACTCTGGAAACACCATATATTTT. This sequence encodes CASSLRRTLHSGNTIYF. The V and J genes are TRBV28 and TRBJ1-3, with D perhaps TRBD1 (5 bases). V lost 2 bases and J lost 0, with 14 bases in between. CDR1 is MDHEN and CDR2 is SYDVKM in the germline V gene. The CDR3 length is 17 residues.

The chain links TRBV2 to TRBJ1-1; no clear D. Germline values: CDR1 SNHLY, CDR2 FYNNEI. Trimming removed 7 bases at V and 1 base at J, with 10 bases between. The CDR3 covers 13 residues. Here the CDR3 reads CASTRQPNTEAFF. The CDR3 DNA reads TGTGCCAGCACGCGGCAGCCGAACACTGAAGCTTTCTTT.

The rearrangement links TRBV10-3 to TRBJ2-1; 7 bases fit TRBD2. The V gene's germline CDR1 is ENHRY and CDR2 SYGVKD. J gave up 6 bases and V 4 bases, and 15 bases lay outside the gene matches. The CDR3 loop spans 17 amino acids. The CDR3 loop reads CAISGKTSRLMGNEQFF. CDR3 sequence (DNA): TGTGCCATCAGTGGTAAGACTAGCCGATTGATGGGCAATGAGCAGTTCTTC.